This TCR beta chain came from a study of blood T cell repertoires in COVID-19. As for the study in general: The study drew acute and convalescent COVID-19 samples from the United States, Italy and Spain. Sources were T cells, B-cell-depleted T cells, or PBMCs; the material itself was cDNA or gDNA.

Original data processing: From reference gene primer amplification, estimates of nucleated cell counts were derived. Assay: immunoSEQ multiplex PCR; the TCRdb copy retains only in-frame clones and omits some. V and J calls and clone size are as listed in that table; D and trimming were resolved from the DNA. The data show 100,000 or so clones, with about 92% seen just once and 6.3% held by the top ten. CDR3 length equals 17 residues. V was clipped by 1 base and J by 6 bases; unmatched bases: 10. CDR1 is SGHTA, CDR2 FQGNSA, per germline. The gene calls are TRBV7-2 and TRBJ2-3; 10 positions match TRBD2. Sequenced sample: peripheral blood. The source of this sequence is a woman in her sixties or seventies with active COVID-19. CDR3 sequence reads: CASSLERSGGPGDTQYF. In nucleotides, the CDR3 is TGTGCCAGCAGCTTAGAACGTAGCGGGGGGCCGGGGGATACGCAGTATTTT.